Included here is one T cell receptor beta chain sequence, with context. What it binds is unknown. CDR3 length: 16 amino acids. Germline CDR1 MDHEN, CDR2 SYDVKM. Between the trimmed V and J ends, which lost 8 bases and 0 bases, there was a span of 19 bases. The sample comes from a study of shared clonotypes between healthy human individuals. In replicate PCRs of sorted subsets, 150 to 200 ng DNA, 29,000 or so T cell genomes, was used. Here immunoSEQ multiplex PCR was the method, and the copy in TCRdb shows in-frame clones only, minus some. This table has more than 400,000 clones, roughly 95% appearing once. The study, taken as a whole, reports: Memory subsets generally showed smaller estimated richness than naive subsets did. A limitation of the genetic and exposure-history diversity represented arose from few donors.

Caucasian adults residing in Nashville, Tennessee made up all the donors. The material sequenced was naive CD4+ T cells sorted from blood. Subset given: CD45RA+ positively selected. This sequence joins TRBV28 and TRBJ1-1; D is perhaps TRBD1 (6 bases). This receptor was identified in a woman aged 25 to 39 in good health. The CDR3 is CASHRADLGLNTEAFF. The CDR3 DNA follows: TGTGCCAGCCACAGGGCCGACCTCGGGCTGAACACTGAAGCTTTCTTT.